This TCR beta chain is from a study of response to subunit inactivated influenza vaccine (dated by TCRdb to the late 2010s). Study-wide context: The study used deep quantitative T cell receptor repertoire profiling to track responses to a trivalent subunit inactivated influenza vaccine. Overall results and qualifications from the work: It was suggested by the authors that each seasonal influenza vaccination may recruit only a limited number of new T cells.

Details on this clonotype: Its antigen has not been determined. The sample holds no much larger clone one base away, and base qualities are not on file.

Preparation of the library involved RT-PCR. The sample was run on an Illumina HiSeq 2500. The public reads were quality trimmed at Q25 with fastp and then assembled into clones with MiXCR by TCRdb, keeping productive beta chains. Every entry covers one CDR3 protein and lists the most common genes and DNA from its rows. Present in this sample are 500,000 or so distinct CDR3 sequences, more than 15% of which were seen just once. Around 3% of the sample is held by the ten biggest clonotypes. The V end gives up 3 bases and the J end 10 bases, leaving 1 base in the junction not matched to a gene. CDR1 and CDR2 are read off the germline V gene as SGHTA and FQGNSA. There are 12 amino acids in the CDR3, from cysteine to phenylalanine inclusive. The kept DNA is CDR3 alone, 36 bases in frame from the first base.

This clonotype was sampled from a man between 50 and 69 years old who received an inactivated influenza vaccine. Donor details come from another sample of the same person, matched by shared clones. The chain was built from TRBV7-2 and TRBJ2-1, and 9 bases in between align with TRBD2. The sample consisted of CD4+ T cells sorted from PBMCs, taken less than 25 months after vaccination. The sequence in DNA is TGTGCCAGCAGCTTTCTAGCGGGGGAGCAGTTCTTC. This encodes CASSFLAGEQFF.